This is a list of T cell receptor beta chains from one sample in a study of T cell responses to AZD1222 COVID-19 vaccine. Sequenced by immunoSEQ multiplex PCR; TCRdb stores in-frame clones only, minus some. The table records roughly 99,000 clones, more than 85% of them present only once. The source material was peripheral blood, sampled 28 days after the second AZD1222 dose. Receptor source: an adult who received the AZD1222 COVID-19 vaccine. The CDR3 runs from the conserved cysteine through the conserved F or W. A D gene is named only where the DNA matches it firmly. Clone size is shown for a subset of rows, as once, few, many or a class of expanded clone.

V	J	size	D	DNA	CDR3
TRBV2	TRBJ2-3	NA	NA	TGTGCCAGCAATTGGGGGTATACAGATACGCAGTATTTT	CASNWGYTDTQYF
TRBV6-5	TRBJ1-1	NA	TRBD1	TGTGCCAGCACCAAACAGGGGTACACTGAAGCTTTCTTT	CASTKQGYTEAFF
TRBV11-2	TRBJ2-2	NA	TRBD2	TGTGCCAGCAGCTTAGGATTAGCGGGAGGGCCCGGTACCGGGGAGCTGTTTTTT	CASSLGLAGGPGTGELFF
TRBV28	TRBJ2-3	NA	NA	TGTGCCAGCAGTCTTCCCGTGGATACGCAGTATTTT	CASSLPVDTQYF
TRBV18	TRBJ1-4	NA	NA	TGTGCCAGCTCACCAGAGCTTAATGAAAAACTGTTTTTT	CASSPELNEKLFF
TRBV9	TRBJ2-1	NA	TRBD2	TGTGCCAGCAGCGTAGCTACAAGCGGGAACTACAATGAGCAGTTCTTC	CASSVATSGNYNEQFF
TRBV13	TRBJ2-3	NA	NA	TGTGCCAGCAGCTTACGGGCAGGCACAGATACGCAGTATTTT	CASSLRAGTDTQYF
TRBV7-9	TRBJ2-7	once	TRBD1	TGTGCCAGCAGCAAGGGACAGTACGAGCAGTACTTC	CASSKGQYEQYF
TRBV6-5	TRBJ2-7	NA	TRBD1	TGTGCCAGCAGCACAGGGGACCGGTCCTACGAGCAGTACTTC	CASSTGDRSYEQYF
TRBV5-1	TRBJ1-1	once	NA	TGCGCCAGCAGCTATCCCGGACGGAACACTGAAGCTTTCTTT	CASSYPGRNTEAFF
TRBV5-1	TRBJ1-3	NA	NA	TGCGCCAGCAGCCCGACAGGACCGCACTCTGGAAACACCATATATTTT	CASSPTGPHSGNTIYF
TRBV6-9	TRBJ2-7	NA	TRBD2	TGTGCCAGCACCAGACTAGCGGGAGATTACGAGCAGTACTTC	CASTRLAGDYEQYF
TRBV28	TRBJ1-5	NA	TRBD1	TGTGCCAGCAGTTTAGTCCCGGGACAGGGTAATCAGCCCCAGCATTTT	CASSLVPGQGNQPQHF
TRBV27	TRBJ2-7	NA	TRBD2	TGTGCCAGCAGTACCTCCCTAGGGACTAGCGGGAGTAGTAGACGCTACGAGCAGTACTTC	CASSTSLGTSGSSRRYEQYF
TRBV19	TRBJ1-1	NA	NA	TGTGCCAGTACCCCTCGGACGGTGAACACTGAAGCTTTCTTT	CASTPRTVNTEAFF
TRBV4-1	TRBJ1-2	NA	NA	TGCGCCAGCAGCCAAGATAACTATGGCTACACCTTC	CASSQDNYGYTF
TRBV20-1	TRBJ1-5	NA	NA	TGCAGTGCAGCACCCCAGCCCCAGCATTTT	CSAAPQPQHF
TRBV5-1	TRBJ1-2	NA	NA	TGCGCCAGCAGCTTGGCGGGAGAGGGCTACACCTTC	CASSLAGEGYTF
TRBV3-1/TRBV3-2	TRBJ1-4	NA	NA	TGTGCCAGCAGCCAAGTCGGACGGGGAAAACTGTTTTTT	CASSQVGRGKLFF
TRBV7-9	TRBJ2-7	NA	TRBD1	TGTGCCAGCAGCGCCGGGACAGACCGAGAGCAGTACTTC	CASSAGTDREQYF
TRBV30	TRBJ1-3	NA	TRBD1	TGTGCCTGGAGTGTTAGGGGGCCGACTGGAAACACCATATATTTT	CAWSVRGPTGNTIYF
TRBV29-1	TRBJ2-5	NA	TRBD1	TGCAGCGTTTCCCGGCCGGGGCAGGGGGCCCGTCGTCCGGATAAAGAGACCCAGTACTTC	CSVSRPGQGARRPDKETQYF
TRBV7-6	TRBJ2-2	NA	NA	TGTGCCAGCAGCCCCCAGGTGGGCCTCAACACCGGGGAGCTGTTTTTT	CASSPQVGLNTGELFF
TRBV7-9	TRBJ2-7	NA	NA	TGTGCCAGCAGCGCCTTCTCAGCCGGTAACAACGAGCAGTACTTC	CASSAFSAGNNEQYF
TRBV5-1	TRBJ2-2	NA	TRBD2	TGCGCCAGCAGCGGTCCCTACCCAGCGGGAGGCTTGAACACCGGGGAGCTGTTTTTT	CASSGPYPAGGLNTGELFF
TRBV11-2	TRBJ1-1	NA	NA	TGTGCCAGCCATCGATGGCTGGCCACTGAAGCTTTCTTT	CASHRWLATEAFF